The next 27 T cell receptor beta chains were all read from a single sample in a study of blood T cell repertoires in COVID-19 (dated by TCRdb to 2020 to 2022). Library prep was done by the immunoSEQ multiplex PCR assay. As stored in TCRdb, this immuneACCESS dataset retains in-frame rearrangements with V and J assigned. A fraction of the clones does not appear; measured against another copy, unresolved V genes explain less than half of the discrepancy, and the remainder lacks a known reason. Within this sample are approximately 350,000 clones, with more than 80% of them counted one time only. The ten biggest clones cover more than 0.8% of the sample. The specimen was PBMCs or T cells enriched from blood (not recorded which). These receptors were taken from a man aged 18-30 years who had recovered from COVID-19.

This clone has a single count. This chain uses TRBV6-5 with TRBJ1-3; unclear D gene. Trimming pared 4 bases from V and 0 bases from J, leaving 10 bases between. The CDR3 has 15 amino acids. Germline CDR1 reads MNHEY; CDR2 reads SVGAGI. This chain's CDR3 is CASSLEALSGNTIYF. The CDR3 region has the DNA TGTGCCAGCAGTTTGGAGGCCCTCTCTGGAAACACCATATATTTT.

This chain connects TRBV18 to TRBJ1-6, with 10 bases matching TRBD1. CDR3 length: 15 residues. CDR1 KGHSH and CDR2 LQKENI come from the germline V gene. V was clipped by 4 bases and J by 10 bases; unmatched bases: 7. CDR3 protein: CASSQTGTGESPLHF. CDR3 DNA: TGTGCCAGCTCACAAACCGGGACAGGGGAATCACCCCTCCACTTT.

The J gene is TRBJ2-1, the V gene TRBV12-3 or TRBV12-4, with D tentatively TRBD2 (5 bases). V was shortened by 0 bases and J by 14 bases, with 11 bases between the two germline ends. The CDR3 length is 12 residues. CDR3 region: CASSLAGNVEFF. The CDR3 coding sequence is TGTGCCAGCAGTTTAGCCGGGAATGTAGAGTTCTTC.

Here the CDR3 reads CASSARLAGGTDTQYF. The CDR3, as DNA: TGCGCCAGCAGCGCTCGACTAGCGGGAGGAACAGATACGCAGTATTTT. This sequence joins TRBV4-3 and TRBJ2-3; 13 bases fit TRBD2. Losses at the gene ends were 5 bases for V and 3 bases for J; bases not matched to a gene: 5. The CDR3 has 16 amino acids. Germline CDR1 and CDR2: LGHNA and YSLEER.

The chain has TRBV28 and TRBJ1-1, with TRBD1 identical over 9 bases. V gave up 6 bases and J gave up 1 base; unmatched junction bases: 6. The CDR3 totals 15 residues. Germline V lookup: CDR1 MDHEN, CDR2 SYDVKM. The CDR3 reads CASSTGGAANTEAFF. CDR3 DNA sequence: TGTGCCAGCAGCACAGGGGGCGCGGCGAACACTGAAGCTTTCTTT.

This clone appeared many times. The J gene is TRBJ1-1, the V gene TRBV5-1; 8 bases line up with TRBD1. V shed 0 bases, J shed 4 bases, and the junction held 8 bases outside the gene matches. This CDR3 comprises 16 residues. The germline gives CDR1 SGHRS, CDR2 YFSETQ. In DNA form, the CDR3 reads TGCGCCAGCAGCTTGGAACCAGGGGGCATAGGCACTGAAGCTTTCTTT. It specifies CASSLEPGGIGTEAFF.

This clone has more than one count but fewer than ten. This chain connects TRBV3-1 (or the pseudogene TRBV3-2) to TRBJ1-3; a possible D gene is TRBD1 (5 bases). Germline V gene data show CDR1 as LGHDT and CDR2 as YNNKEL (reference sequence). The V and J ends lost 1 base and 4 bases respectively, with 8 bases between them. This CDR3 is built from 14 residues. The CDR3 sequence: CASSQGGQGNTIYF. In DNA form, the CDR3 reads TGTGCCAGCAGCCAAGGGGGCCAGGGAAACACCATATATTTT.

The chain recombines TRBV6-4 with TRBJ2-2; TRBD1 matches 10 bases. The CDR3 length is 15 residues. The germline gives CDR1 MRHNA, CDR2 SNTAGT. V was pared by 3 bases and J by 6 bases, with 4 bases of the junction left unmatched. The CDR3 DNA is TGTGCCAGCAGTGAGGACAGGGGGAGAGCCGGGGAGCTGTTTTTT. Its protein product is CASSEDRGRAGELFF.

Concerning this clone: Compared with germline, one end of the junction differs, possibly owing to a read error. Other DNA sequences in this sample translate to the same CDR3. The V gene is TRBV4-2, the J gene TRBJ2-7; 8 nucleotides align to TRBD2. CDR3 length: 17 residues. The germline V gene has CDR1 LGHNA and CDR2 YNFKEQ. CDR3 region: CASSQDTAAGGNYEQYF. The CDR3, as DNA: TGTGCTAGCAGCCAAGATACCGCCGCGGGGGGTAATTACGAGCAGTACTTC.

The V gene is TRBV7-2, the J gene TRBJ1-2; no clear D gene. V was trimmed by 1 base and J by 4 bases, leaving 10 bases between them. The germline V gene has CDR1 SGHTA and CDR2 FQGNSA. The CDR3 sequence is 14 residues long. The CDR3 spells CASSLGGLAYGYTF. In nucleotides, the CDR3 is TGTGCCAGCAGCTTAGGAGGGTTAGCCTATGGCTACACCTTC.

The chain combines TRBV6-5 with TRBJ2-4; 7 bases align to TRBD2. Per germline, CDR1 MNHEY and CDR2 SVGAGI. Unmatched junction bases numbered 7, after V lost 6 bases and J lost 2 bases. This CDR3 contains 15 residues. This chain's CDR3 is CASRGGSRTKNIQYF. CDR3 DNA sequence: TGTGCCAGCAGGGGGGGGTCGCGAACCAAAAACATTCAGTACTTC.

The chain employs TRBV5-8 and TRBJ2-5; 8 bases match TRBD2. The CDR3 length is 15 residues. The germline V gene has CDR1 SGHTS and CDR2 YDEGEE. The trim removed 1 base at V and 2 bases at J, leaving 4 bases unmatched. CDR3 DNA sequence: TGTGCCAGCAGCTTGTTCACTAGCGGACAAGAGACCCAGTACTTC. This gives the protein CASSLFTSGQETQYF.

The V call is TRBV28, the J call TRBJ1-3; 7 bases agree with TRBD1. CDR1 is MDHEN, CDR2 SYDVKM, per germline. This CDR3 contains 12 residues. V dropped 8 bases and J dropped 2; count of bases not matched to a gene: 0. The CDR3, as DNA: TGTGCCAGCCAGGGGGCTGGAAACACCATATATTTT. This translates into CASQGAGNTIYF.

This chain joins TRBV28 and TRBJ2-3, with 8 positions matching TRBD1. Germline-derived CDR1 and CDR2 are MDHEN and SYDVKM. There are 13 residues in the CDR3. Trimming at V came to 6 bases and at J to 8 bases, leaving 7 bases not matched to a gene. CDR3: CASSRQGPGTQYF. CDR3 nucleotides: TGTGCCAGCAGCCGACAGGGGCCCGGTACGCAGTATTTT.

The CDR3 reads CASSRQGDSSYNSPLHF. The CDR3 coding sequence is TGTGCCAGCAGCCGACAGGGGGATAGCTCCTATAATTCACCCCTCCACTTT. The chain has TRBV9 and TRBJ1-6, with 9 nucleotides matching TRBD1. The germline V gene encodes CDR1 SGDLS and CDR2 YYNGEE. This CDR3 region has 17 residues. V lost 4 bases to trimming and J lost 0 bases; unmatched junction nucleotides: 5.

CDR3 in DNA: TGTGCCAGCAGTGACTCGAAAAGGGGGTTACGGGGCTCCTACAATGAGCAGTTCTTC. Translating gives CASSDSKRGLRGSYNEQFF. This chain connects TRBV6-4 to TRBJ2-1; possible D gene TRBD1, 6 bases. CDR3 length: 19 amino acids. V lost 0 bases and J 0 bases, leaving 18 bases between the germline ends. CDR1 is MRHNA, CDR2 SNTAGT, per germline.

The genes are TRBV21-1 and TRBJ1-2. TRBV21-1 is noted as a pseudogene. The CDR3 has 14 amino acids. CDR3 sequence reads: CASEDRGDVWGYTF. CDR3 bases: TGTGCCAGCGAGGACCGGGGAGACGTCTGGGGCTACACCTTC.

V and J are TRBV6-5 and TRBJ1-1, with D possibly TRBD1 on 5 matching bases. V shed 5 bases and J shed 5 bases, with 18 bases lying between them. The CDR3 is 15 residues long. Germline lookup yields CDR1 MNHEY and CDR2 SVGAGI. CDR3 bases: TGTGCCAGCAGTCCGTATGGGGCAATTGGGACTGAAGCTTTCTTT. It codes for CASSPYGAIGTEAFF.

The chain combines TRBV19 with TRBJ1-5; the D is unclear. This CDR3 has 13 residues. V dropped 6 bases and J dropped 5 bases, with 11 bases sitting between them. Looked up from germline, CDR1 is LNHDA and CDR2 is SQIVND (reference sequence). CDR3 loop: CASRRLGDQPQHF. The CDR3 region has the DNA TGTGCCAGTAGGAGACTAGGCGATCAGCCCCAGCATTTT.

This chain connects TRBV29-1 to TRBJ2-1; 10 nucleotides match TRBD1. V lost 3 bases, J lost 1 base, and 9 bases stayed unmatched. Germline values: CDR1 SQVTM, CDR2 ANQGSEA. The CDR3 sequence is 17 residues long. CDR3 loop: CSVDGTGAKGSYNEQFF. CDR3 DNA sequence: TGCAGCGTTGACGGGACAGGGGCTAAGGGGTCCTACAATGAGCAGTTCTTC.

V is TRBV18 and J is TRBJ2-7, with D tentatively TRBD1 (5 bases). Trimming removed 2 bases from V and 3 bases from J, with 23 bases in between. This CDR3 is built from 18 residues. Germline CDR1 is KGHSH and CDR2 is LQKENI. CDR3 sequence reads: CASSPDSHESVDDYEQYF. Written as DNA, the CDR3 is TGTGCCAGCTCACCAGACAGCCACGAGAGTGTGGACGACTACGAGCAGTACTTC.

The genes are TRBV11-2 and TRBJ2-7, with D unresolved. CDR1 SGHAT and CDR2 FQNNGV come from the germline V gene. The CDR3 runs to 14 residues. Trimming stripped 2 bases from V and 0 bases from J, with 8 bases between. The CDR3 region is CASSLNGGSYEQYF. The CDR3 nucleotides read TGTGCCAGCAGCTTAAACGGCGGCTCCTACGAGCAGTACTTC.

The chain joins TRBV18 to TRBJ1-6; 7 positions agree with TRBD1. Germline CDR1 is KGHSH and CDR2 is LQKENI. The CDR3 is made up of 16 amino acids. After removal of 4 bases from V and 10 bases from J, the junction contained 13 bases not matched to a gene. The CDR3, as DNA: TGTGCCAGCTCACTGCGCCCCACAGGGGTCCTCTCACCCCTCCACTTT. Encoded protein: CASSLRPTGVLSPLHF. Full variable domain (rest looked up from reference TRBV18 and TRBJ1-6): NAGVMQNPRHLVRRRGQEARLRCSPMKGHSHVYWYRQLPEEGLKFMVYLQKENIIDESGMPKERFSAEFPKEGPSILRIQQVVRGDSAAYFCASSLRPTGVLSPLHFGNGTRLTVT.

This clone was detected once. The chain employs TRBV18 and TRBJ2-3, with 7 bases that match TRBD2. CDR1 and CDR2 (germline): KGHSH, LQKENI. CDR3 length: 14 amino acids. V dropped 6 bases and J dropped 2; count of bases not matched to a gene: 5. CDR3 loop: CASSLGTTTDTQYF. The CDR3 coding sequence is TGTGCCAGCTCCCTAGGGACTACCACAGATACGCAGTATTTT.

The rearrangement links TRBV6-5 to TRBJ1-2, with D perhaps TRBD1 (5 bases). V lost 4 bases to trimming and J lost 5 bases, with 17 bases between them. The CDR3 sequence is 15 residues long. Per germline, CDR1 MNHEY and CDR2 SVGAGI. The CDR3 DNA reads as TGTGCCAGCAGTTTAACCCGCGGGACTGTGTATGGCTACACCTTC. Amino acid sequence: CASSLTRGTVYGYTF.

Written as DNA, the CDR3 is TGCAGCGTTGAGCGGGACAGGGGTATCAACGAGCAGTACTTC. Amino acids: CSVERDRGINEQYF. The chain has TRBV29-1 and TRBJ2-7, with 10 bases fitting TRBD1. CDR3 length: 14 amino acids. The J segment lost 5 bases and the V segment lost 3 bases, leaving 7 bases of the junction unmatched. Germline V gene lookup returns CDR1 SQVTM and CDR2 ANQGSEA.

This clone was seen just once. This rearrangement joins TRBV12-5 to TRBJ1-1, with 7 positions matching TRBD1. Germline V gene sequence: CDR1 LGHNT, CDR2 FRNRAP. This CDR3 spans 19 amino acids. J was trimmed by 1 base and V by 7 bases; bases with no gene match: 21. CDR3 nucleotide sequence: TGTGCTAGTGCCCAAGGGACAGCCACTATCTCAACAAAGAACACTGAAGCTTTCTTT. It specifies CASAQGTATISTKNTEAFF. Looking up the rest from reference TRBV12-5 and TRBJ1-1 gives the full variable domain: DARVTQTPRHKVTEMGQEVTMRCQPILGHNTVFWYRQTMMQGLELLAYFRNRAPLDDSGMPKDRFSAEMPDATLATLKIQPSEPRDSAVYFCASAQGTATISTKNTEAFFGQGTRLTVV.